This T cell receptor (beta chain) was obtained from a study of CD8 T cells in ankylosing spondylitis. The CDR3 totals 13 residues. CDR1 is SGHRS and CDR2 is YFSETQ in the germline V gene. The V and J ends lost 7 bases and 3 bases respectively, with 10 bases between them. TCR beta libraries were made by quantitative 5'-RACE with molecular barcodes. MiXCR, run by TCRdb on the 5' RACE reads, gives a single entry per CDR3 protein. The sample consists of more than 600,000 distinct CDR3 sequences, 15% to 20% of them appearing once. This clonotype was found a few times. Antigen specificity is unknown. Whole-study results and caveats: Ankylosing spondylitis blood appeared to be characterized by a TCR beta motif of eight or nine highly homologous variants. Disease-linked clones had a CD8+ phenotype and relatively low frequency in peripheral blood. Reported data indicate significant enrichment of disease-linked clones within matched ankylosing spondylitis synovial fluid.

This rearrangement joins TRBV5-1 to TRBJ1-4; no reliable D call. This clonotype originated in a male donor with ankylosing spondylitis. Sequenced sample: blood, either unsorted or a sorted T cell fraction (not recorded which). The CDR3 region has the DNA TGCGCCAGCCGGAGGGCCCCTAATGAAAAACTGTTTTTT. This codes for CASRRAPNEKLFF.